This paragraph reports one T cell receptor beta chain. V was shortened by 0 bases and J by 2 bases, with 9 bases between the two germline ends. From germline, CDR1 is SGHDN and CDR2 FVKESK. This CDR3 comprises 15 residues. The record originates from a study of early T cells in non-severe SARS-CoV-2 infection. As part of library construction, unique molecular identifiers were attached to individual cDNA molecules. A single record per CDR3 protein comes from TCRdb applying MiXCR to the 5' RACE reads. The data show 66,000 or so distinct CDR3 sequences, about 13% seen once. The sequence derives from an adult who was a healthcare worker with PCR-confirmed SARS-CoV-2 infection or an uninfected control (not recorded which). Source material: whole blood. J is TRBJ2-3 and V is TRBV14; D unresolved. This CDR3 is CASSQDVRFTDTQYF. Written as DNA, the CDR3 is TGTGCCAGCAGCCAAGATGTGAGGTTCACAGATACGCAGTATTTT.